The TCR beta chain described here comes from a study of identical twins. Study-level points and caveats: Not following the same donors, the study drew its conclusions from cross-sectional statistical analysis. Potential partial confounding of zero-insertion analyses by invariant MAIT and iNKT cells was noted. Modelling approaches yielded underestimates of out-of-frame TCR alpha sharing between monozygotic twins.

TCRdb processed the 5' RACE reads anew with MiXCR; each CDR3 protein has one entry. The sample contains a few hundred thousand distinct CDR3 sequences, approximately 8.3% of which appear only once. There are 15 residues in the CDR3. CDR1 is MDHEN and CDR2 is SYDVKM in the germline V gene. V lost 1 base and J lost 5; bases outside the gene matches: 6. This clonotype was counted ten times or more. What it binds is unknown. These data were also reused for a study on yellow fever vaccine responses in identical twins.

Sequencing was done on a sample of CD8+ T cells sorted from blood. The chain links TRBV28 to TRBJ1-1, with 8 bases lining up with TRBD1. The clonotype was recovered from a woman between 18 and 30 years old in good health. This chain's CDR3 is CASSLSGGSLTEAFF. The CDR3 nucleotides are TGTGCCAGCAGTTTATCAGGGGGCAGTTTGACTGAAGCTTTCTTT. Combining the CDR3 with reference TRBV28 and TRBJ1-1 gives the whole variable domain DVKVTQSSRYLVKRTGEKVFLECVQDMDHENMFWYRQDPGLGLRLIYFSYDVKMKEKGDIPEGYSVSREKKERFSLILESASTNQTSMYLCASSLSGGSLTEAFFGQGTRLTVV.